The 29 T cell receptor beta chains below all came from one sample that was sequenced in a study of blood T cell repertoires in COVID-19. Some clones are missing from TCRdb's copy, which holds only in-frame ones; the method was immunoSEQ multiplex PCR. The sample contains 25,000 to 35,000 clones, just over 90% of which appear only once. Sequences were obtained from peripheral blood. Every receptor here comes from a man in his fifties or sixties with active COVID-19.

The rearrangement links TRBV18 to TRBJ2-3; TRBD1 matches 8 bases. Germline CDR1 is KGHSH and CDR2 is LQKENI. The junction had 3 bases not matched to a gene; V was cut back by 3 bases and J by 1 base. This CDR3 region has 15 residues. CDR3 protein: CASSPGQVGTDTQYF. CDR3 nucleotides: TGTGCCAGCTCACCGGGACAGGTCGGCACAGATACGCAGTATTTT.

This sequence joins TRBV15 and TRBJ1-1, with TRBD1 matching over 7 bases. Looked up from germline, CDR1 is LNHNV and CDR2 is YYDKDF (reference sequence). After removal of 0 bases from V and 7 bases from J, the junction contained 14 bases not matched to a gene. The CDR3 spans 17 residues. This CDR3 reads CATSRDPQGVMNGEAFF. Here the CDR3 DNA reads TGTGCCACCAGCAGAGATCCTCAGGGGGTTATGAACGGTGAAGCTTTCTTT. The entire variable domain, with the rest obtained from reference TRBV15 and TRBJ1-1, is as follows: DAMVIQNPRYQVTQFGKPVTLSCSQTLNHNVMYWYQQKSSQAPKLLFHYYDKDFNNEADTPDNFQSRRPNTSFCFLDIRSPGLGDTAMYLCATSRDPQGVMNGEAFFGQGTRLTVV.

The gene calls are TRBV7-3 and TRBJ2-3; 9 bases agree with TRBD2. Germline loops: CDR1 SGHTA, CDR2 FQGTGA. V dropped 4 bases and J dropped 6; count of bases not matched to a gene: 5. There are 14 residues in the CDR3. The CDR3 spells CASSWGLAGDTQYF. The CDR3 DNA sequence: TGTGCCAGCAGCTGGGGACTAGCTGGGGATACGCAGTATTTT.

Concerning this clone itself: An end of the junction does not agree with germline; a read error may underlie this. The rearrangement uses TRBV20-1 and TRBJ1-1, with D unresolved. This CDR3 contains 10 residues. The germline V gene encodes CDR1 DFQATT and CDR2 SNEGSKA (reference sequence). CDR3 residues: CSAEGRRIDF. For the CDR3, the DNA is TGCAGTGCCGAGGGCAGGCGGATAGACTTT.

The DNA of the CDR3 is TGTGCCAGCAGTAGGACAGGGCAATCTGGAAACACCATATATTTT. It codes for CASSRTGQSGNTIYF. The V call is TRBV9, the J call TRBJ1-3; 8 positions match TRBD1. Per the germline V gene, CDR1 is SGDLS and CDR2 is YYNGEE. Losses at the gene ends were 5 bases for V and 1 base for J; bases not matched to a gene: 5. The CDR3 is made up of 15 amino acids.

The J gene is TRBJ1-1, the V gene TRBV5-4; tentative D call: TRBD1 (6 bases). The CDR3 is made up of 16 amino acids. Germline CDR1 is SGHNT and CDR2 is YYREEE (reference sequence). V shed 4 bases and J shed 4 bases, with 20 bases lying between them. The CDR3 DNA is TGTGCCAGCAGCCCGACCAGGGGCGGGTTAGGCACTGAAGCTTTCTTT. Its translation: CASSPTRGGLGTEAFF.

V gene TRBV28 combines with J gene TRBJ2-7; possible D gene TRBD2, 6 bases. Trimming cost V 2 bases and J 9 bases, with 11 bases left between them. The CDR3 has 12 amino acids. Germline-derived CDR1 and CDR2 are MDHEN and SYDVKM. The CDR3: CASSLLPSAQYF. In nucleotides, the CDR3 is TGTGCCAGCAGTTTACTTCCTAGCGCGCAGTACTTC.

The rearrangement joins TRBV18 to TRBJ1-2; D not resolved. The CDR3 sequence is 15 residues long. The germline V gene has CDR1 KGHSH and CDR2 LQKENI. Trimming removed 0 bases at V and 8 bases at J, with 16 bases between. DNA for the CDR3: TGTGCCAGCTCACCACCTGGGAGGTCCTCCGTCGGCTACACCTTC. It codes for CASSPPGRSSVGYTF.

The V gene is TRBV10-3, the J gene TRBJ2-7; a possible D gene is TRBD2 (8 bases). Per germline, CDR1 ENHRY and CDR2 SYGVKD. This CDR3 is built from 13 residues. The V and J ends lost 9 bases and 2 bases respectively, with 14 bases between them. The CDR3 nucleotides read TGTGCCATTCGGGAGGGGGCTACCTACGAGCAGTACTTC. It specifies CAIREGATYEQYF.

The chain couples TRBV5-6 to TRBJ2-1, with 7 nucleotides matching TRBD2. The CDR3 runs to 15 residues. Losses at the gene ends were 3 bases for V and 5 bases for J; bases not matched to a gene: 8. Per germline, CDR1 SGHDT and CDR2 YYEEEE. The CDR3 sequence is CASSSGVAGHNEQFF. CDR3 nucleotides: TGTGCCAGCAGCTCCGGGGTAGCGGGCCACAATGAGCAGTTCTTC.

This sequence joins TRBV5-6 and TRBJ2-3, with TRBD2 matching 8 bases. The V and J ends lost 5 bases and 0 bases, in that order; junction bases with no gene match: 5. This CDR3 region has 15 residues. From germline, CDR1 is SGHDT and CDR2 YYEEEE. The CDR3 reads CASRSLAVSTDTQYF. The CDR3 nucleotides are TGTGCCAGCAGGTCACTAGCGGTTAGCACAGATACGCAGTATTTT. Complete variable domain (other parts from reference TRBV5-6 and TRBJ2-3): DAGVTQSPTHLIKTRGQQVTLRCSPKSGHDTVSWYQQALGQGPQFIFQYYEEEERQRGNFPDRFSGHQFPNYSSELNVNALLLGDSALYLCASRSLAVSTDTQYFGPGTRLTVL.

This rearrangement joins TRBV12-3 or TRBV12-4 to TRBJ2-7, with D unclear. Deletions cut 5 bases from V and 4 bases from J, with 6 bases between. This CDR3 region has 11 residues. The CDR3 here is CASSEEYEQYF. The CDR3 nucleotides are TGTGCCAGCAGTGAAGAGTACGAGCAGTACTTC.

The DNA of the CDR3 is TGTGCCAGCAGCGTAGAGGGACAGGGAATTTTGGGCTACACCTTC. It translates to CASSVEGQGILGYTF. This chain connects TRBV9 to TRBJ1-2; 9 nucleotides align to TRBD1. The CDR3 contains 15 residues. Trimming cost V 0 bases and J 8 bases; bases outside gene matches: 8. Looked up from germline, CDR1 is SGDLS and CDR2 is YYNGEE.

V usage is TRBV19 and J usage is TRBJ1-5, with D perhaps TRBD1 (6 bases). Germline V gene sequence: CDR1 LNHDA, CDR2 SQIVND (reference sequence). The CDR3 loop spans 13 amino acids. V was shortened by 10 bases and J by 0 bases, with 10 bases between the two germline ends. This chain's CDR3 is CATEGDSNQPQHF. CDR3 nucleotide sequence: TGTGCCACCGAGGGGGATAGCAATCAGCCCCAGCATTTT.

Written as DNA, the CDR3 is TGTGCCAGCAGCTTACCCCCTCCCCCAGAGACCCAGTACTTC. Its translation is CASSLPPPPETQYF. The chain combines TRBV11-3 with TRBJ2-5; no definite D call. V lost 2 bases to trimming and J lost 4 bases, with 11 bases between them. This CDR3 is built from 14 residues. Germline V CDR1 and CDR2: SGHNT, YENEEA. The entire variable domain, with the rest obtained from reference TRBV11-3 and TRBJ2-5, is as follows: EAGVVQSPRYKIIEKKQPVAFWCNPISGHNTLYWYLQNLGQGPELLIRYENEEAVDDSQLPKDRFSAERLKGVDSTLKIQPAELGDSAVYLCASSLPPPPETQYFGPGTRLLVL.

This chain links TRBV5-4 with TRBJ2-5, with TRBD2 matching 7 bases. J lost 5 bases, V lost 2 bases, and 9 bases had no gene match. The CDR3 has 15 residues. CDR1 is SGHNT and CDR2 is YYREEE in the germline V gene (reference sequence). CDR3 loop: CASSFLARGIETQYF. The CDR3 coding sequence is TGTGCCAGCAGCTTTCTAGCGCGGGGGATTGAGACCCAGTACTTC.

This rearrangement joins TRBV9 to TRBJ1-3; 10 bases are a match to TRBD1. There are 16 residues in the CDR3. Trimming at V came to 0 bases and at J to 8 bases, leaving 8 bases not matched to a gene. The germline V gene encodes CDR1 SGDLS and CDR2 YYNGEE. The CDR3 DNA sequence: TGTGCCAGCAGCGTAGGCGACAGGGGGCGCGAGGACACCATATATTTT. As protein: CASSVGDRGREDTIYF.

The chain combines TRBV19 with TRBJ2-7; D may be TRBD1 (5 bases). This CDR3 has 14 residues. V gave up 1 base and J gave up 2 bases, with 9 bases separating them. Germline loops: CDR1 LNHDA, CDR2 SQIVND (reference sequence). In nucleotides, the CDR3 is TGTGCCAGTAGTATAGGTCCAGGGACCTACGAGCAGTACTTC. As protein: CASSIGPGTYEQYF.

This clone came up once. The chain uses TRBV18 and TRBJ2-3, with D possibly being TRBD2 (6 bases). Germline V gene sequence: CDR1 KGHSH, CDR2 LQKENI. This CDR3 region has 15 residues. The V and J ends lost 2 bases and 5 bases respectively, with 14 bases between them. The CDR3 nucleotides read TGTGCCAGCTCACCAGGGTCCATGGGGGGAGATACGCAGTATTTT. It codes for CASSPGSMGGDTQYF.

This chain joins TRBV2 and TRBJ2-2; TRBD2 is a possible D gene (5 bases). Germline CDR1 SNHLY, CDR2 FYNNEI. CDR3 size: 15 residues. V was clipped by 5 bases and J by 0 bases, with 10 bases between them. The CDR3 here is CASSRRVANTGELFF. The CDR3 region has the DNA TGTGCCAGCAGTCGGCGGGTCGCGAACACCGGGGAGCTGTTTTTT.

This sequence joins TRBV9 and TRBJ1-1, with TRBD1 matching 7 bases. The trim removed 6 bases at V and 1 base at J, leaving 6 bases unmatched. Per the germline V gene, CDR1 is SGDLS and CDR2 is YYNGEE. The CDR3 is 14 residues long. The CDR3 here is CASTGGGSNTEAFF. In DNA form, the CDR3 reads TGTGCCAGCACAGGGGGTGGGTCGAACACTGAAGCTTTCTTT.

CDR3 sequence (DNA): TGCGCCAGCAGCTTACTTGGGGACTCGAACACTGAAGCTTTCTTT. Its protein is CASSLLGDSNTEAFF. This rearrangement joins TRBV5-1 to TRBJ1-1, with a weak D call TRBD1 (5 bases). This CDR3 has 15 residues. V was pared by 2 bases and J by 1 base, with 12 bases between. Germline values: CDR1 SGHRS, CDR2 YFSETQ.

The J gene is TRBJ1-6, the V gene TRBV6-5, with 9 bases that match TRBD1. V trimming: 0 bases; J trimming: 9 bases; junction bases outside the gene matches: 3. Germline V gene sequence: CDR1 MNHEY, CDR2 SVGAGI. CDR3 size: 15 residues. CDR3 sequence reads: CASSYSWTGASPLHF. CDR3 coding DNA: TGTGCCAGCAGTTACTCTTGGACAGGGGCTTCACCCCTCCACTTT.

J is TRBJ1-3 and V is TRBV11-2; D is undetermined. The CDR3 is 13 residues long. Germline V CDR1 and CDR2: SGHAT, FQNNGV. V was shortened by 5 bases and J by 4 bases, with 9 bases between the two germline ends. In DNA form, the CDR3 reads TGTGCCAGCAGCCCTACAGAAGGAAACACCATATATTTT. Protein: CASSPTEGNTIYF.

A single count supports this clone. One junction end disagrees with the germline gene, perhaps due to a read error. J is TRBJ1-5 and V is TRBV12-3 or TRBV12-4, with D possibly being TRBD1 (5 bases). The CDR3 length is 12 residues. The CDR3 spells CASSPTAQLQHF. As DNA, the CDR3 is TGTGCCAGCAGCCCGACAGCCCAGCTCCAGCATTTT.

The V gene is TRBV2, the J gene TRBJ1-5; 7 bases line up with TRBD1. V lost 4 bases, J lost 4 bases, and 10 bases stayed unmatched. The V gene's germline CDR1 is SNHLY and CDR2 FYNNEI. The CDR3 runs 16 residues. The CDR3 nucleotides read TGTGCCAGCAGTGGGGGCTCTTACAGGGGTAATCAGCCCCAGCATTTT. Translating it yields CASSGGSYRGNQPQHF.

The gene calls are TRBV5-6 and TRBJ1-1; no reliable D call. The CDR3 spans 14 residues. Trimming took off 0 bases at V and 5 bases at J, with 11 bases between the two ends. Germline V gene sequence: CDR1 SGHDT, CDR2 YYEEEE. The CDR3 DNA follows: TGTGCCAGCAGCTTGGCCCCGAGGGAAACTGAAGCTTTCTTT. Amino acid sequence: CASSLAPRETEAFF.

The V gene is TRBV4-1, the J gene TRBJ1-3, with TRBD1 as a possible D gene (5 bases). The CDR3 totals 15 residues. Germline V gene data show CDR1 as MGHRA and CDR2 as YSYEKL. The V and J ends lost 0 bases and 9 bases respectively, with 15 bases between them. The CDR3 DNA reads as TGCGCCAGCAGCCAAGATGGGGCAGGGTACAGCACCATATATTTT. This codes for CASSQDGAGYSTIYF.

The chain links TRBV10-3 to TRBJ2-5, with 9 bases fitting TRBD2. This CDR3 region has 15 residues. Germline values: CDR1 ENHRY, CDR2 SYGVKD. With V trimmed by 3 bases and J by 2 bases, 4 bases remained unmatched. This CDR3 is CAISDAGGGQETQYF. The DNA of the CDR3 is TGTGCCATCAGTGACGCGGGAGGGGGTCAAGAGACCCAGTACTTC.